This T cell receptor beta chain comes out of a study of blood T cell repertoires in COVID-19 (dated by TCRdb to 2018 to 2020). Regarding the research as a whole: Samples from collaborators originated in the United States, Italy and Spain and spanned both the acute and convalescent phases of COVID-19. The prospective study material was composed of cDNA or gDNA derived from T cells, B-cell-depleted T cells, or PBMCs. Deeply sampled blood TCRbeta repertoires from subjects exposed to, actively infected with, or recovered from COVID-19 were included in the dataset. The repertoires were made available in a free public database intended to serve as a resource for research on the immune response to SARS-CoV-2. Samples were obtained from the ongoing ImmuneRACE study (first 160 participants) and from some 1,300 subjects provided by 6 global collaborators. Sample metadata almost always included a de-identified subject ID, COVID-19 status, age in years and sex. Where available, HLA class I and class II types were taken from metadata supplied by the sample provider and were not determined by assay-based typing. General findings and caveats noted by the study authors: Clinical and demographic metadata were provided uncurated, with the amount varying by source and participant.

The CDR3 spans 14 residues, from the cysteine through the phenylalanine. This entry keeps only the CDR3 DNA: 42 bases, framed from base 1. Cut back by 3 bases and 3 bases, the V and J ends lie 11 bases apart. The germline V gene encodes CDR1 LNHDA and CDR2 SQIVND (reference sequence). Each collaborating institution followed its own protocols to collect whole blood in K2EDTA tubes. For TCRbeta analysis, collaborators shipped samples in one of three forms: frozen whole blood, isolated PBMCs, or DNA extracted from either of those sample types. Remarks on this clone: The target of this receptor is not known. Base quality data are lacking; no much larger clone is found one base away.

TCRbeta CDR3 regions were amplified from genomic DNA by means of the immunoSEQ Assay, a bias-controlled multiplex PCR. From the authors' description of their analysis: Within the assay, amplification of reference gene primers was used to estimate how many nucleated cells each sample contained. To quantify the absolute abundance of each unique TCRbeta CDR3 rearrangement, sequence reads were collapsed and filtered. For each sample, productive Simpson clonality was calculated as the square root of Simpson's diversity index across productive rearrangements. TCRdb obtained this table from immuneACCESS and retained in-frame rearrangements with V and J assigned. These tables miss some clones; where compared with another copy, unresolved V genes account for less than half of the shortfall, and the remainder is unexplained. V and J calls and clone size are as listed in that table; D and trimming were resolved from the DNA. Counted in this sample were under 90,000 clones; roughly 84% of them appeared once. The top ten hold 40% to 45% of the sample.

The source is a man aged 80 or over with acute or convalescent COVID-19. The V and J genes are TRBV19 and TRBJ1-2; the D gene is not confidently resolved. Sequencing was performed on peripheral blood. The nucleotides are TGTGCCAGTAGTATGTTGTACGGAGACTATGGCTACACCTTC. Translation gives CASSMLYGDYGYTF.